Below are 24 T cell receptor beta chains sequenced from a single sample in a study of somatic mutations in cytotoxic T cells in rheumatoid arthritis. Sequenced by immunoSEQ multiplex PCR; TCRdb stores in-frame clones only, minus some. The sample consists of about 20,000 clones, less than 90% of them appearing once. Sequenced: CD8+ T cells sorted from blood. All receptors come from a man between 35 and 55 years old in good health.

The chain employs TRBV10-2 and TRBJ2-5, with 9 bases identical to TRBD2. V lost 3 bases and J lost 5; bases outside the gene matches: 4. Germline V gene sequence: CDR1 WSHSY, CDR2 SAAADI. The length of the CDR3 is 14 residues. CDR3 sequence (DNA): TGCGCCAGCAGTGAAGCGGGAGGAGGGGAGACCCAGTACTTC. Residues: CASSEAGGGETQYF.

The chain employs TRBV2 and TRBJ1-2; the D is unclear. Trimming took 3 bases from V and 4 from J, leaving 12 bases between them. The CDR3 contains 14 residues. Germline V gives CDR1 SNHLY, CDR2 FYNNEI. The CDR3 loop reads CASSEGFGVYGYTF. The CDR3, as DNA: TGTGCCAGCAGTGAGGGCTTTGGGGTCTATGGCTACACCTTC.

The V call is TRBV5-5, the J call TRBJ1-5; D not resolved. This CDR3 comprises 14 residues. Deletions cut 4 bases from V and 0 bases from J, with 8 bases between. Looked up from germline, CDR1 is SGHKS and CDR2 is YYEKEE (reference sequence). The DNA of the CDR3 is TGTGCCAGCAGCCTCGCGAGTAGCAATCAGCCCCAGCATTTT. Translated: CASSLASSNQPQHF.

This sequence joins TRBV27 and TRBJ2-5; no clear D. CDR3 length equals 15 residues. Germline CDR1 MNHEY, CDR2 SMNVEV (reference sequence). With 2 bases removed from V and 7 bases from J, the gap between germline ends came to 17 bases. The CDR3, as DNA: TGTGCCAGCAGTTTAGCCCCGACCATCATGGGGACCCAGTACTTC. It specifies CASSLAPTIMGTQYF.

The chain recombines TRBV6-5 with TRBJ2-2, with 10 bases aligning to TRBD2. The CDR3 has 16 residues. Trimming removed 4 bases from V and 1 base from J; junction bases left unmatched: 3. Germline V lookup: CDR1 MNHEY, CDR2 SVGAGI. CDR3 region: CASSFGLAVNTGELFF. In DNA, the CDR3 is TGTGCCAGCAGTTTCGGACTAGCGGTGAACACCGGGGAGCTGTTTTTT.

This clone was seen only once. The chain joins TRBV28 to TRBJ1-3; weak D call: TRBD1 (5 bases). The CDR3 has 15 amino acids. Germline V gene sequence: CDR1 MDHEN, CDR2 SYDVKM. Trimming pared 6 bases from V and 2 bases from J, leaving 14 bases between. This chain's CDR3 is CASRTSLGAGNTIYF. CDR3 DNA sequence: TGTGCCAGCAGGACCTCCTTGGGGGCTGGAAACACCATATATTTT.

The chain carries TRBV27 and TRBJ1-6; no clear D gene. Trimming pared 5 bases from V and 7 bases from J, leaving 12 bases between. Germline V gene sequence: CDR1 MNHEY, CDR2 SMNVEV (reference sequence). The CDR3 extends over 14 amino acids. CDR3 sequence (DNA): TGTGCCAGCAGTATCGGCCTCGGGAATTCACCCCTCCACTTT. Amino acid sequence: CASSIGLGNSPLHF.

The chain employs TRBV27 and TRBJ1-5; D call uncertain. There are 14 residues in the CDR3. Germline loops: CDR1 MNHEY, CDR2 SMNVEV (reference sequence). Deletions cut 7 bases from V and 1 base from J, with 11 bases between. The CDR3 bases are TGTGCCAGCAAACCAACCGGGAGCAATCAGCCCCAGCATTTT. It yields the protein CASKPTGSNQPQHF.

The chain joins TRBV11-2 to TRBJ2-1; 7 nucleotides match TRBD1. The CDR3 runs to 16 residues. Germline V lookup: CDR1 SGHAT, CDR2 FQNNGV. V dropped 1 base and J dropped 0; count of bases not matched to a gene: 3. In nucleotides, the CDR3 is TGTGCCAGCAGCTTAGTTTACAGGGGCTCCTACAATGAGCAGTTCTTC. Protein product: CASSLVYRGSYNEQFF.

This chain connects TRBV7-9 to TRBJ2-1; 7 nucleotides align to TRBD1. Trimming took 8 bases from V and 9 from J; bases not matched to a gene: 13. Germline V gives CDR1 SEHNR, CDR2 FQNEAQ (reference sequence). The CDR3 totals 14 residues. For the CDR3, the DNA is TGTGCCAGCCGAGGTGCAGGGGGTCGGGGTGAGCAGTTCTTC. This encodes CASRGAGGRGEQFF. The whole variable domain, filled in from reference TRBV7-9 and TRBJ2-1, reads DTGVSQNPRHKITKRGQNVTFRCDPISEHNRLYWYRQTLGQGPEFLTYFQNEAQLEKSRLLSDRFSAERPKGSFSTLEIQRTEQGDSAMYLCASRGAGGRGEQFFGPGTRLTVL.

This chain connects TRBV27 to TRBJ2-3; 8 bases are a match to TRBD2. The CDR3 spans 16 residues. J lost 5 bases, V lost 3 bases, and 10 bases had no gene match. Looked up from germline, CDR1 is MNHEY and CDR2 is SMNVEV (reference sequence). CDR3 amino acids: CASSFVAGIPKDTQYF. Here the CDR3 DNA reads TGTGCCAGCAGTTTCGTAGCGGGGATCCCCAAAGATACGCAGTATTTT.

The chain joins TRBV5-5 to TRBJ2-7; 14 bases line up with TRBD2. In germline, CDR1 is SGHKS, CDR2 YYEKEE (reference sequence). The CDR3 extends over 16 amino acids. The trim removed 4 bases at V and 3 bases at J, leaving 6 bases unmatched. CDR3 loop: CASSTGTSGSRYEQYF. CDR3 DNA sequence: TGTGCCAGCAGCACCGGGACTAGCGGGAGCCGCTACGAGCAGTACTTC.

This clone was seen once. The rearrangement uses TRBV27 and TRBJ1-6; TRBD1 aligns across 9 bases. V lost 6 bases to trimming and J lost 6 bases; unmatched junction nucleotides: 6. In germline, CDR1 is MNHEY, CDR2 SMNVEV (reference sequence). CDR3 length: 15 residues. The CDR3 loop is CASRLIQGANSPLHF. The DNA for the CDR3 is TGTGCCAGCAGACTCATACAGGGGGCTAATTCACCCCTCCACTTT.

This clone showed up just once. The V call is TRBV27, the J call TRBJ1-1; D not resolved. CDR1 MNHEY and CDR2 SMNVEV come from the germline V gene (reference sequence). The CDR3 has 15 amino acids. The V gene lost 5 bases and the J gene lost 0 bases, with 13 bases spanning the gap. The CDR3 coding sequence is TGTGCCAGCAGTCGTTTAACAGACTTGAACACTGAAGCTTTCTTT. Translation gives CASSRLTDLNTEAFF.

The rearrangement uses TRBV5-5 and TRBJ2-7; 7 nucleotides agree with TRBD1. V lost 4 bases to trimming and J lost 3 bases; unmatched junction nucleotides: 7. The CDR3 contains 14 residues. Germline loops: CDR1 SGHKS, CDR2 YYEKEE (reference sequence). The CDR3 loop reads CASSARTGVYEQYF. The CDR3 DNA reads TGTGCCAGCAGCGCCCGGACAGGCGTCTACGAGCAGTACTTC.

This chain joins TRBV7-9 and TRBJ2-5; no firm D call. The CDR3 covers 14 residues. Germline V gene data show CDR1 as SEHNR and CDR2 as FQNEAQ (reference sequence). Trimming stripped 2 bases from V and 6 bases from J, with 13 bases between. CDR3 DNA sequence: TGTGCCAGCAGCTTAAAGGCCACCTCCCAGACCCAGTACTTC. Its translation is CASSLKATSQTQYF.

The rearrangement uses TRBV27 and TRBJ2-5; 11 bases agree with TRBD2. Germline loops: CDR1 MNHEY, CDR2 SMNVEV (reference sequence). The CDR3 contains 16 residues. V was pared by 5 bases and J by 1 base, with 6 bases of the junction left unmatched. The CDR3, as DNA: TGTGCCAGCAGTCTCCGGACTAGCGGGCCCCAAGAGACCCAGTACTTC. The encoded protein is CASSLRTSGPQETQYF.

The V and J genes are TRBV6-1 and TRBJ1-2; D not certain. The germline gives CDR1 MNHNS, CDR2 SASEGT. Trimming took off 1 base at V and 4 bases at J, with 7 bases between the two ends. This CDR3 has 13 residues. The CDR3 here is CASSEGRPYGYTF. In DNA form, the CDR3 reads TGTGCCAGCAGTGAAGGCAGGCCCTATGGCTACACCTTC.

This chain connects TRBV7-2 to TRBJ2-5, with 7 bases that match TRBD1. This CDR3 spans 17 amino acids. V lost 1 base, J lost 0 bases, and 8 bases stayed unmatched. From germline, CDR1 is SGHTA and CDR2 FQGNSA. The CDR3 DNA reads TGTGCCAGCAGCTTAGGAAGGGGGCCGCTGTACCAAGAGACCCAGTACTTC. Protein: CASSLGRGPLYQETQYF.

This clone was counted a single time. This rearrangement joins TRBV7-8 to TRBJ2-5; TRBD2 agrees at 11 bases. The CDR3 runs 16 residues. V lost 7 bases, J lost 1 base, and 8 bases stayed unmatched. Looked up from germline, CDR1 is SGHVS and CDR2 is FQNEAQ. CDR3 region: CASTPVGTSGQETQYF. The CDR3 DNA reads as TGTGCCAGCACCCCGGTCGGGACTAGCGGCCAAGAGACCCAGTACTTC. The whole variable domain, filled in from reference TRBV7-8 and TRBJ2-5, reads GAGVSQSPRYKVAKRGQDVALRCDPISGHVSLFWYQQALGQGPEFLTYFQNEAQLDKSGLPSDRFFAERPEGSVSTLKIQRTQQEDSAVYLCASTPVGTSGQETQYFGPGTRLLVL.

J is TRBJ1-1 and V is TRBV19; 12 bases map to TRBD1. Germline V gene sequence: CDR1 LNHDA, CDR2 SQIVND (reference sequence). With 3 bases clipped from V and 6 bases from J, the junction kept 11 bases outside the gene matches. CDR3 length equals 17 residues. Written as DNA, the CDR3 is TGTGCCAGTAGTATCCCCCGGGACAGGGGGCCACACCCTGAAGCTTTCTTT. Protein sequence: CASSIPRDRGPHPEAFF.

This clone was picked up one time. This sequence joins TRBV9 and TRBJ2-7, with a weak D call TRBD2 (5 bases). Looked up from germline, CDR1 is SGDLS and CDR2 is YYNGEE. V was shortened by 1 base and J by 2 bases, with 13 bases between the two germline ends. The CDR3 covers 15 residues. The CDR3 sequence: CASSVFGSGAYEQYF. CDR3 nucleotides: TGTGCCAGCAGCGTATTTGGGAGTGGGGCCTACGAGCAGTACTTC.

The rearrangement uses TRBV7-9 and TRBJ2-1, with D tentatively TRBD2 (6 bases). V lost 1 base to trimming and J lost 7 bases, with 14 bases between them. CDR3 length: 15 amino acids. The V gene's germline CDR1 is SEHNR and CDR2 FQNEAQ (reference sequence). The CDR3 DNA is TGTGCCAGCAGCTTAGGGGTAGGCGGGGATAATGAGCAGTTCTTC. Encoded protein: CASSLGVGGDNEQFF.

The chain carries TRBV5-1 and TRBJ1-4; D call uncertain. V lost 1 base to trimming and J lost 6 bases, with 10 bases between them. There are 14 residues in the CDR3. CDR1 and CDR2 from the germline V gene are SGHRS and YFSETQ. The CDR3 spells CASSLTIPDEKLFF. The CDR3 coding sequence is TGCGCCAGCAGCTTGACTATCCCGGATGAAAAACTGTTTTTT.